This is a list of T cell receptor beta chains from one sample in a study of shared clonotypes between healthy human individuals. Assay: immunoSEQ multiplex PCR; the TCRdb copy retains only in-frame clones and omits some. The sample includes 1.5 million to 2.5 million clones, less than 95% seen only once; the top ten take 1.2%. The sequenced material came from naive CD8+ T cells sorted from blood. These receptors all stem from a man aged 18-30 years in good health. Each CDR3 is given with its conserved first and last residue. The order of the fields is clone size, J gene, D gene, V gene, CDR3 protein, CDR3 DNA. The D gene is left open where the match is weak. For some rows the clone size is stated as once, few or many, or as a class when expanded; others skip it.

>-|TRBJ1-2|-|TRBV7-8
CASSLVEGPGYGYTF
TGTGCCAGCAGCTTAGTCGAGGGGCCCGGCTATGGCTACACCTTC
>-|TRBJ1-1|-|TRBV13
CASSLEGGQVPLMTEAFF
TGTGCCAGCAGCTTAGAAGGGGGGCAGGTCCCCCTCATGACTGAAGCTTTCTTT
>-|TRBJ2-1|-|TRBV7-6
CASSSNLGSYNEQFF
TGTGCCAGCAGCTCTAACTTGGGCTCCTACAATGAGCAGTTCTTC
>-|TRBJ2-5|TRBD2|TRBV4-3
CASSQDLASGSVGETQYF
TGCGCCAGCAGCCAAGATCTGGCTAGCGGGAGCGTTGGTGAGACCCAGTACTTC
>-|TRBJ1-1|-|TRBV6-5
CASSPGTRYTEAFF
TGTGCCAGCTCCCCAGGGACCCGGTACACTGAAGCTTTCTTT
>-|TRBJ1-2|TRBD1|TRBV11-2
CASSLTGPGYTF
TGTGCCAGCAGCTTGACAGGGCCTGGCTACACCTTC
>-|TRBJ1-1|-|TRBV14
CASSQEAGFRGVVTRNTEAFF
TGTGCCAGCAGCCAAGAGGCCGGGTTTAGGGGAGTAGTCACCCGGAACACTGAAGCTTTCTTT
>-|TRBJ2-1|TRBD2|TRBV2
CASSDQAGAPYNEQFF
TGTGCCAGCAGTGACCAAGCGGGGGCCCCCTACAATGAGCAGTTCTTC
>few|TRBJ1-5|-|TRBV7-9
CASSLAGAPQPQHF
TGTGCCAGCAGCCTAGCGGGGGCCCCCCAGCCCCAGCATTTT
>-|TRBJ1-6|-|TRBV28
CASSKAVGSSYNSPLHF
TGTGCCAGCAGCAAGGCAGTGGGAAGCTCCTATAATTCACCCCTCCACTTT